This T cell receptor beta chain was sequenced in a study of PD-1 blockade in classical Hodgkin lymphoma. Overall study results and limits: Patients with an early start, nivolumab under 1 year after ASCT, were excluded. Repertoire difference causes, possibly disease activity or prior therapy, remain undefined.

V dropped 6 bases and J dropped 6; count of bases not matched to a gene: 4. The CDR3 extends over 12 amino acids. Germline CDR1 and CDR2: ENHRY and SYGVKD. Method: immunoSEQ multiplex PCR; TCRdb's copy keeps in-frame clones and lacks some. Among roughly 28,000 clones listed, roughly 71% were seen once. Concerning this clone: Its antigen is undetermined.

Each patient relapsed following autologous stem cell transplantation, and prior brentuximab vedotin exposure differed. The chain is built from TRBV10-3 and TRBJ1-2, with 7 nucleotides matching TRBD1. This TCR derives from a human donor with classical Hodgkin lymphoma. The sequencing used peripheral blood mononuclear cells (PBMCs), collected before the second cycle of nivolumab. CDR3 coding DNA: TGTGCCATCAGAGGACAGGCCCATGGCTACACCTTC. Protein sequence: CAIRGQAHGYTF.